The entry below describes one T cell receptor beta chain. Participant ages covered roughly 18 to 89 years across about 22 US areas. Recovered Cohort 3 donors showed two negative PCRs, clearance, or symptom resolution. Generated by immunoSEQ multiplex PCR, the TCRdb table keeps only in-frame clones and is missing some. The top ten hold roughly 3% of the sample, which has some 97,000 clones, about 86% seen once. The data were taken from a study of blood T cell repertoires in COVID-19. Across the whole study: Samples taken during acute and convalescent COVID-19 were collected in the United States, Italy and Spain. Nucleic acid was either cDNA or gDNA, and it came from T cells, B-cell-depleted T cells, or PBMCs.

The germline V gene has CDR1 SNHLY and CDR2 FYNNEI. The CDR3 length is 16 residues. The trim removed 1 base at V and 1 base at J, leaving 0 bases unmatched. J is TRBJ2-3 and V is TRBV2; 12 bases match TRBD2. Specimen: PBMCs or T cells enriched from blood (not recorded which). This TCR was sampled from a woman aged 45 to 65 who had recovered from COVID-19. As DNA, the CDR3 is TGTGCCAGCAGTGAAGGGACTAGCGGGGGCACAGATACGCAGTATTTT. Protein: CASSEGTSGGTDTQYF.